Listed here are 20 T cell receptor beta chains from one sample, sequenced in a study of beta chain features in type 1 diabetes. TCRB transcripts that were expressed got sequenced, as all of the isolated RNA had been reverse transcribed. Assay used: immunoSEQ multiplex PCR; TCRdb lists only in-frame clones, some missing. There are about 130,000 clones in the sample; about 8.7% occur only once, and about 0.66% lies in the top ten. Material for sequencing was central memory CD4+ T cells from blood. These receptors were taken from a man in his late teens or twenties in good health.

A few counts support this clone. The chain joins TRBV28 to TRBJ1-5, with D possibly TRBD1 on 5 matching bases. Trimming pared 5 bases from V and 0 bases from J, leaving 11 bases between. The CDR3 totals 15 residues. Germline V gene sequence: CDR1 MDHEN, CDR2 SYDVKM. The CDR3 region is CASSPGTYSNQPQHF. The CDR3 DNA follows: TGTGCCAGCAGTCCCGGGACTTATAGCAATCAGCCCCAGCATTTT.

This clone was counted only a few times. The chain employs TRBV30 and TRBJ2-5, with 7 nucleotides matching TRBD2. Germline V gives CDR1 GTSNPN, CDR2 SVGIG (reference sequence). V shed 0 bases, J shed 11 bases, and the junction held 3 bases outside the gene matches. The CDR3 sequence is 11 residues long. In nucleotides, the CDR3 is TGTGCCTGGAGTGTACGGGGGGAGCAGTACTTC. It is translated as CAWSVRGEQYF.

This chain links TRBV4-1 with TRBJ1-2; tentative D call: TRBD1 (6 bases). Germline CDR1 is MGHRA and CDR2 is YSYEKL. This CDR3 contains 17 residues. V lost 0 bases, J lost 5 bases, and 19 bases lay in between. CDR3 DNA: TGCGCCAGCAGCCAAGAAGATAACAGGGCATTTTTATATGGCTACACCTTC. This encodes CASSQEDNRAFLYGYTF.

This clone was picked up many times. For the CDR3, the DNA is TGCAGCGTCCCCCGGACTGGCTACAATGAGCAGTTCTTC. Translating it yields CSVPRTGYNEQFF. The V gene is TRBV29-1, the J gene TRBJ2-1; D may be TRBD2 (5 bases). The V end was cut by 6 bases, the J end by 3 bases, with 12 bases between. Germline CDR1 and CDR2: SQVTM and ANQGSEA. This CDR3 comprises 13 residues.

The CDR3 spells CASSGERGGAKNIQYF. As DNA, the CDR3 is TGTGCCAGCAGCGGGGAGCGGGGTGGAGCCAAAAACATTCAGTACTTC. The chain joins TRBV7-9 to TRBJ2-4; 7 bases agree with TRBD2. The germline V gene has CDR1 SEHNR and CDR2 FQNEAQ (reference sequence). Unmatched junction bases numbered 7, after V lost 5 bases and J lost 0 bases. The CDR3 sequence is 16 residues long.

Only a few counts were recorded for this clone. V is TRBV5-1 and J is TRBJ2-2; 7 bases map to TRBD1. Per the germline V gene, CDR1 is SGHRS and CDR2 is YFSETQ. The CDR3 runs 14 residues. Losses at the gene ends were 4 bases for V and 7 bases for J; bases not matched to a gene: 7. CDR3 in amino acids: CASSLQGYSGELFF. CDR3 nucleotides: TGCGCCAGCAGCCTACAGGGGTATAGCGGGGAGCTGTTTTTT.

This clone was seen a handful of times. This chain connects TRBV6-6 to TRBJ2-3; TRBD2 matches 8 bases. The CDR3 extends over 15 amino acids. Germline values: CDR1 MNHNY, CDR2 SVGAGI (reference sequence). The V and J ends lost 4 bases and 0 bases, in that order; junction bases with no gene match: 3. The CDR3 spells CASSFTSGSTDTQYF. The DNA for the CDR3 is TGTGCCAGCAGTTTCACTAGCGGTAGCACAGATACGCAGTATTTT.

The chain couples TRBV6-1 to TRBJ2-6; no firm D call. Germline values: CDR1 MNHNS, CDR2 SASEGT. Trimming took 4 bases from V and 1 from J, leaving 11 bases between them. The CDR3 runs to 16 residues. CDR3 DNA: TGTGCCAGCAGTGCGGTCAGACTGTCTGGGGCCAACGTCCTGACTTTC. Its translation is CASSAVRLSGANVLTF.

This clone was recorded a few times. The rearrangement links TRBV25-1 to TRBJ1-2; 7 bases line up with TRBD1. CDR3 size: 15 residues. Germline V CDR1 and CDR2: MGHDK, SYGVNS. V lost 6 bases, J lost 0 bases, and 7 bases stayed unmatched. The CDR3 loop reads CASSSGTVANYGYTF. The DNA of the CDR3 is TGTGCCAGCAGCTCCGGGACAGTAGCTAACTATGGCTACACCTTC.

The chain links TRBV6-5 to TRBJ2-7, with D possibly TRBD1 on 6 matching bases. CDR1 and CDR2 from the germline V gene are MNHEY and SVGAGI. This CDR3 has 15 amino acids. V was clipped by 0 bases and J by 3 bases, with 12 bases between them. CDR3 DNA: TGTGCCAGCAGTTACTCTTCCAGGGGAAACTACGAGCAGTACTTC. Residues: CASSYSSRGNYEQYF.

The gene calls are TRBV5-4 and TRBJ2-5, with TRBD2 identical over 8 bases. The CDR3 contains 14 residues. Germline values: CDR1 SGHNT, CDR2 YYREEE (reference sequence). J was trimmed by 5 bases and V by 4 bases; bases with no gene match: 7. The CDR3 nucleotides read TGTGCCAGCAGCCCGGGGGGGGCGCGGGAGACCCAGTACTTC. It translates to CASSPGGARETQYF.

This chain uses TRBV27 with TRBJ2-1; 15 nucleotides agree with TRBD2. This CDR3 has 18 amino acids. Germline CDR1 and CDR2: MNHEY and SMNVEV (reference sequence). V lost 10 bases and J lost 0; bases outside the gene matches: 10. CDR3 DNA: TGTGCCACCCTGAGGGGACTAGCGGGGGGAAGCTCCTACAATGAGCAGTTCTTC. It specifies CATLRGLAGGSSYNEQFF.

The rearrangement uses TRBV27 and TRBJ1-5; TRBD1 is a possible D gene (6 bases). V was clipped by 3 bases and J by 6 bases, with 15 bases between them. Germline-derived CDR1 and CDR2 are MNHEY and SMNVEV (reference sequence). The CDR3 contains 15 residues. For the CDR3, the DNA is TGTGCCAGCAGTTTTGGGGGGGCGAAACCTCAGCCCCAGCATTTT. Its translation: CASSFGGAKPQPQHF.

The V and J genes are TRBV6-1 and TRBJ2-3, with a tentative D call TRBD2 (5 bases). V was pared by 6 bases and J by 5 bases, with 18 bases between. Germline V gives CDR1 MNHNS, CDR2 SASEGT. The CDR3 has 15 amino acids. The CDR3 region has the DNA TGTGCCAGCAGCGAACCGGGGAGAAGGATAGATACGCAGTATTTT. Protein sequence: CASSEPGRRIDTQYF.

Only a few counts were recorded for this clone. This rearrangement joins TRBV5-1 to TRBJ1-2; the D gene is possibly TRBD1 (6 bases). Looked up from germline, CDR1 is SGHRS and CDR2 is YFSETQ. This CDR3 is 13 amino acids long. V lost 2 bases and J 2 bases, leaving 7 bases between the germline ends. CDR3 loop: CASSLQGNYGYTF. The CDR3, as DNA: TGCGCCAGCAGCTTACAGGGAAACTATGGCTACACCTTC.

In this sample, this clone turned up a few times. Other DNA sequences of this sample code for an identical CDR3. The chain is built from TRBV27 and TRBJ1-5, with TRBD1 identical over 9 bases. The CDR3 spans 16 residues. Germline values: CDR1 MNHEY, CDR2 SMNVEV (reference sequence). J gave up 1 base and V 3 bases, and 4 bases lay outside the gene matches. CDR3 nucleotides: TGTGCCAGCAGTTTTTCGACAGGGGGGAGCAATCAGCCCCAGCATTTT. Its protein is CASSFSTGGSNQPQHF.

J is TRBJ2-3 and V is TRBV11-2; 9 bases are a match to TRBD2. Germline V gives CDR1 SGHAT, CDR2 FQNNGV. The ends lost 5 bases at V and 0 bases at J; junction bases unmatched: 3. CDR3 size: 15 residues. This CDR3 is CASSTSGGSTDTQYF. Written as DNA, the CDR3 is TGTGCCAGCAGCACGAGCGGGGGGAGCACAGATACGCAGTATTTT.

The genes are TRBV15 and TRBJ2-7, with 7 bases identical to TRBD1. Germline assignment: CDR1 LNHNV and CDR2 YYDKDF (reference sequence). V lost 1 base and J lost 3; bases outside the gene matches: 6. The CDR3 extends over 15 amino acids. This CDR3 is CATSRGGTESYEQYF. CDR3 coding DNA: TGTGCCACCAGCAGAGGGGGGACAGAGAGCTACGAGCAGTACTTC.

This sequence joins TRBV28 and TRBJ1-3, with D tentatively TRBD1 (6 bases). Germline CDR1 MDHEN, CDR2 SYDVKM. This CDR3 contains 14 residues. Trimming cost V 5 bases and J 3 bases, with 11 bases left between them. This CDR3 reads CASSVQGSGNTIYF. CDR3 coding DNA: TGTGCCAGCAGTGTACAGGGAAGTGGAAACACCATATATTTT.

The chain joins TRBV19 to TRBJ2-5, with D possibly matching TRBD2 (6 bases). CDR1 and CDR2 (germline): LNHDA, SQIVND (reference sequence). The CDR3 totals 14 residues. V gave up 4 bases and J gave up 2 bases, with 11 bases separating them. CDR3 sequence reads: CASSSGGKQETQYF. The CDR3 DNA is TGTGCCAGTAGTAGCGGAGGGAAGCAAGAGACCCAGTACTTC.